This record covers a single T cell receptor beta chain. The sample is drawn from a study of shared clonotypes between healthy human individuals. Assay used: immunoSEQ multiplex PCR; TCRdb lists only in-frame clones, some missing. The sample has 2,500,000 or so clones, approximately 90% seen once; the top ten hold 0.11% to 0.15%. The CDR3 is 13 amino acids. The germline V gene encodes CDR1 GTSNPN and CDR2 SVGIG (reference sequence). V dropped 3 bases and J dropped 1; count of bases not matched to a gene: 0. Sequencing input: naive CD4+ T cells sorted from blood. The sample's subset: CD45RA+ positively selected. V and J are TRBV30 and TRBJ2-1, with 7 bases matching TRBD1. The clonotype originates from a man aged 18 to 29 in good health. This CDR3 reads CAWRQGSYNEQFF. The CDR3 nucleotides are TGTGCCTGGAGACAGGGGTCCTACAATGAGCAGTTCTTC.